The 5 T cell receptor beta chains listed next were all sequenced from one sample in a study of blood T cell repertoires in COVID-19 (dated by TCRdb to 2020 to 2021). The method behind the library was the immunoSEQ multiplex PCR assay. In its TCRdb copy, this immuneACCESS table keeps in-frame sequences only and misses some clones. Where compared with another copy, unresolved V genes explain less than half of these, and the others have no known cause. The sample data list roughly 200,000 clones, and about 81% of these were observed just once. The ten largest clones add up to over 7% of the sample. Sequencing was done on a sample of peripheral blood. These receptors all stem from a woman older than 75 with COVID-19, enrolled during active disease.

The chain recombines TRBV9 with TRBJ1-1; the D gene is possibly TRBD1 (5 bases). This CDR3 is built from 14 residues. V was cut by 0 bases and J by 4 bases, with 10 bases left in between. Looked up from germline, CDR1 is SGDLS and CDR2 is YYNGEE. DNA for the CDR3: TGTGCCAGCAGCGTAGCTCCCAGGGCCACTGAAGCTTTCTTT. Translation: CASSVAPRATEAFF.

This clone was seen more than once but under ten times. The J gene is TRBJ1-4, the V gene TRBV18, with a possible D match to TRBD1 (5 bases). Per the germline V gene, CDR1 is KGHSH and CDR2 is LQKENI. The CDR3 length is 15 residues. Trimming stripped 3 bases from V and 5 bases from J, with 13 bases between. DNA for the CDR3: TGTGCCAGCTCACCTCGCAGGGATGGGAATGAAAAACTGTTTTTT. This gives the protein CASSPRRDGNEKLFF.

For the CDR3, the DNA is TGCAGCGTTGCCAGGGGATATGCCAATGAGCAGTTCTTC. Protein product: CSVARGYANEQFF. The chain links TRBV29-1 to TRBJ2-1; weak D call: TRBD1 (6 bases). The CDR3 is 13 residues long. Looked up from germline, CDR1 is SQVTM and CDR2 is ANQGSEA. Trimming removed 4 bases from V and 6 bases from J, with 13 bases in between.

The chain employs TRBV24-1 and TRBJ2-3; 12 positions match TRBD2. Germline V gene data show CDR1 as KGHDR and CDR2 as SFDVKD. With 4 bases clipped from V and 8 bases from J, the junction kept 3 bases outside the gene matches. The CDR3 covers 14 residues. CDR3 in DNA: TGTGCCACCAGTGAATCTAGCGGGAGGGCTACGCAGTATTTT. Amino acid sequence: CATSESSGRATQYF.

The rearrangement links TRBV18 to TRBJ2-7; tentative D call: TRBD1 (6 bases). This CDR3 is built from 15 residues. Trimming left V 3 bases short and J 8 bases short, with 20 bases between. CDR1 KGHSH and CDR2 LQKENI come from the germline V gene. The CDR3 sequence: CASSPKSDSPAKQYF. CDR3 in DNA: TGTGCCAGCTCACCGAAATCGGACAGCCCCGCCAAGCAGTACTTC.